This T cell receptor beta chain was captured in a study of blood T cell repertoires in COVID-19. Across the study: Either two negative PCRs, clearance, or symptom resolution qualified Cohort 3 donors as recovered.

Everyone who took part was roughly 18 to 89 years old, and they came from 20 to 25 US areas. V dropped 7 bases and J dropped 6; count of bases not matched to a gene: 8. CDR1 and CDR2 (germline): MNHEY, SVGAGI. CDR3 length: 14 residues. Methods used by the authors: Reference gene primer amplification yielded estimated nucleated cell counts. The repertoire was sequenced with immunoSEQ multiplex PCR; TCRdb's copy has only in-frame clones and lacks some. V, J and clone size are those of that table, while D and trimming were read from the DNA. Here the sample spans 200,000 to 250,000 clones, about nine tenths being singletons.

The chain combines TRBV6-5 with TRBJ2-2; 7 positions agree with TRBD1. This sequence originates from a woman in her fifties or sixties in a cohort exposed to, infected with or recovered from COVID-19 (not recorded which). The specimen was PBMCs or T cells enriched from blood (not recorded which). The CDR3 here is CASTDRVLAGELFF. The CDR3 DNA follows: TGTGCCAGCACCGACAGGGTGCTCGCCGGGGAGCTGTTTTTT.